This TCR beta chain came from a study of blood T cell repertoires in COVID-19. Trimming removed 2 bases from V and 1 base from J, with 12 bases in between. CDR3 length equals 15 residues. Germline lookup yields CDR1 MNHEY and CDR2 SVGAGI. The repertoire was sequenced with immunoSEQ multiplex PCR; TCRdb's copy has only in-frame clones and lacks some. The repertoire holds roughly 100,000 clones, with approximately 80% as singletons. The chain couples TRBV6-5 to TRBJ2-7; TRBD1 might be the D (5 bases). The specimen sequenced was peripheral blood. The source is a human donor in a cohort sampled during active COVID-19. The CDR3 reads CASSYGAMGSYEQYF. CDR3 coding DNA: TGTGCCAGCAGTTACGGGGCCATGGGATCCTACGAGCAGTACTTC.